The entry below describes one TCR beta chain. Its antigen has not been determined. The input lacks base qualities; no much larger clone sits a single base away. These data come from a study of blood T cell repertoires in COVID-19 (dated by TCRdb to the early 2020s). As for the study more broadly: The collaborator samples originated in the United States, Italy and Spain and spanned the acute and convalescent phases of COVID-19. The prospective study material was composed of cDNA or gDNA derived from T cells, B-cell-depleted T cells, or PBMCs. Subjects who had been exposed to COVID-19, were actively infected with it, or had recovered from it provided the deeply sampled blood TCRbeta repertoires that made up the dataset. A freely available public database, intended as a resource for researchers studying the immune response to SARS-CoV-2, is where the repertoires were released. The samples were drawn from the first 160 participants of the ongoing ImmuneRACE study and from 1,200 or so subjects provided by 6 global collaborators. The sample metadata nearly always contained a de-identified subject ID, COVID-19 status, age in years and sex. Where available, HLA class I and class II types were obtained from metadata supplied by the sample provider rather than from assay-based typing.

TCRbeta CDR3 regions were amplified from genomic DNA using the immunoSEQ Assay, a bias-controlled multiplex PCR. In the authors' own workflow: The number of nucleated cells in each sample was estimated by amplification of reference gene primers within the assay. To quantify the absolute abundance of each unique TCRbeta CDR3 rearrangement, sequence reads were collapsed and filtered. For each sample, productive Simpson clonality was calculated as the square root of Simpson's diversity index over productive rearrangements. TCRdb retrieved this table from immuneACCESS and kept in-frame rearrangements only. Not all clones are present; in checked studies, unresolved V genes account for under half, and no reason is known for the remainder. V, J and clone size were drawn from that table, and D and trimming were deduced from the DNA. This sample gives a few hundred thousand clones in total; around 84% of them show up just once. 15% to 20% of the sample goes to the ten largest clones.

In the prospective study, participants were about 18 to 89 years old, resided in under 30 geographic areas of the United States, and were enrolled through a virtual design. Cohort assignment in the prospective study relied on participant-reported clinical history from a screening survey and a study questionnaire. ImmuneRACE Cohort 3 recovered participants were defined by two consecutive negative NP/OP PCR tests, healthcare professional clearance, or symptom resolution. In the prospective study, mobile phlebotomists collected whole blood, serum and a nasopharyngeal or oropharyngeal swab from each participant. Participants in the prospective study had the option to provide additional blood draws and questionnaires over a roughly 2-month period. Before DNA extraction, blood samples from the prospective study were shipped at room temperature or frozen. Overall results and qualifications from the work: The amount of clinical and demographic metadata varied by source and participant and was provided uncurated.

Source material: PBMCs or T cells enriched from blood (not recorded which). The source is a middle-aged man who had recovered from COVID-19.

The CDR3 in this case is CASRANRGSYEQYF. DNA sequence: TGCGCCAGCAGAGCGAACAGGGGCTCCTACGAGCAGTACTTC. This receptor chain uses TRBV5-1 and TRBJ2-7; 7 nucleotides in the junction match TRBD1. V lost 5 bases and J lost 0 bases, and the count of bases not matched to a germline gene is 5. In the germline V gene, CDR1 corresponds to SGHRS and CDR2 to YFSETQ. Measured from the cysteine to the phenylalanine, the CDR3 is 14 residues long. Just CDR3 DNA is preserved here, 42 bases in frame from base 1.